The entry below describes one TCR beta chain. The sample comes from a study of blood T cell repertoires in COVID-19. Study details: PBMCs, B-cell-depleted T cells, or T cells were the source of the cDNA or gDNA that made up the material.

Data came from immunoSEQ multiplex PCR; TCRdb stores just in-frame clones and leaves some out. The sample records about 270,000 clones, 75% to 95% being singletons. Recruits, aged roughly 18 to 95 years, lived in roughly 22 US areas. V shed 5 bases and J shed 5 bases, with 9 bases lying between them. The CDR3 covers 12 residues. Sequencing used PBMCs or T cells enriched from blood (not recorded which). The source of this sequence is a man aged 40-49 years who had been exposed to COVID-19. The rearrangement joins TRBV12-3 or TRBV12-4 to TRBJ2-5, with D unclear. The CDR3 reads CASSVPLETQYF. Written as DNA, the CDR3 is TGTGCCAGCAGTGTACCACTGGAGACCCAGTACTTC.